This T cell receptor (beta chain) is from a study of CD8+ T cells in alopecia areata. Study observations and caveats: Scalp lesions, especially in alopecia totalis/universalis, had higher clonality than normal scalp. Scalp samples also yield sequences from resident alphabeta T cells of normal skin. Patients displayed less clarity in TCR sharing than mice, a finding possibly related to HLA.

Sorting of CD4+ and CD8+ T cells was performed on PBMCs. CDR1 MNHEY and CDR2 SMNVEV come from the germline V gene (reference sequence). The CDR3 contains 14 residues. V gave up 6 bases and J gave up 5 bases; unmatched junction bases: 5. Reverse transcription of extracted RNA yielded cDNA, which provided the sequencing template. Assay used: immunoSEQ multiplex PCR; TCRdb lists only in-frame clones, some missing. The table lists 120,000 to 150,000 clones, around 62% of them singletons, with 36% in the top ten. This clone was seen only a few times. Its antigen is undetermined. The rearrangement joins TRBV27 to TRBJ2-1; TRBD1 matches 9 bases. This clonotype was sampled from a human donor in good health. The sequenced sample consisted of CD8+ T cells sorted from blood. In nucleotides, the CDR3 is TGTGCCAGCAGCGTACAGGGGGCAAACAATGAGCAGTTCTTC. It yields the protein CASSVQGANNEQFF.